This T cell receptor beta chain is from a study of beta chain features in type 1 diabetes. General study findings and limits: Shorter TCRB CDR3s, moderately but significantly so, were found in Type 1 diabetes patients in all four CD4+ subsets.

This clone came up a few times. Its cognate antigen is unknown. The isolated RNA, all of it, was reverse transcribed, so expressed TCRB transcripts were what got sequenced. Sequenced by immunoSEQ multiplex PCR; TCRdb stores in-frame clones only, minus some. This sample has approximately 600,000 clones, with over 10% found just once. The sequencing sample was made of naive CD4+ T cells from blood. The sequence came from a man aged 25 to 45 with type 1 diabetes.

CDR3 sequence reads: CASGQRAFGYTF. DNA of the CDR3: TGTGCCAGCGGCCAAAGGGCGTTCGGCTACACCTTC. This rearrangement joins TRBV7-9 to TRBJ1-2; D unresolved. This CDR3 contains 12 residues. Trimming pared 8 bases from V and 8 bases from J, leaving 15 bases between. Germline values: CDR1 SEHNR, CDR2 FQNEAQ (reference sequence).